This is a list of T cell receptor beta chains from one sample in a study of T cells in Graves' hyperthyroidism and ophthalmopathy. TCRdb used MiXCR to reprocess the multiplex PCR reads, holding one entry per CDR3 protein. The sample holds 650,000 to 750,000 distinct CDR3 sequences; about 15% are singletons and the top ten take approximately 10%. The specimen sequenced was blood. These receptor sequences come from a woman under 30 with Graves' hyperthyroidism. Each CDR3 is given with its conserved first and last residue. A D gene is named only where the DNA matches it firmly. Expanded clones are given a class, and other clones once, few, many or no size at all.

j_gene,v_gene,d_gene,abundance,CDR3nt,CDR3aa
TRBJ1-3,TRBV28,-,many,TGTGCCAGCAGTTTATCAGGGGAAAACACCATATATTTT,CASSLSGENTIYF
TRBJ2-7,TRBV11-2,TRBD2,many,TGTGCCAGCAGCTTAGACCACAAGCGGGAGGAAGGATACGAGCAGTACTTC,CASSLDHKREEGYEQYF
TRBJ2-1,TRBV9,-,-,TGTGCCAGCAGCGTACTGGGTGAGCAGTTCTTC,CASSVLGEQFF
TRBJ2-1,TRBV2,-,many,TGTGCCAGCAGTGTTTGGGCATATGAGCAGTTCTTC,CASSVWAYEQFF
TRBJ2-7,TRBV20-1,-,-,TGCAGTGCTAGGCGGGGTCCGGACGAGCAGTACTTC,CSARRGPDEQYF
TRBJ2-7,TRBV7-9,TRBD2,many,TGTGCCAGCAGCCAGACCCGGGGGACTAGCGCTAGCTACGAGCAGTACTTC,CASSQTRGTSASYEQYF
TRBJ2-5,TRBV4-1,-,-,TGCGCCAGCAGCCAGGACGGGACTGCGGGTAGCCAGTACTTC,CASSQDGTAGSQYF
TRBJ2-7,TRBV6-2/TRBV6-3,-,-,TGTGCCAGCAGTTACGGTCTACTCGGGACCTACGAGCAGTACTTC,CASSYGLLGTYEQYF
TRBJ2-7,TRBV25-1,-,many,TGTGCCAGCAGTGATGGGGGATACTCCTACGAGCAGTACTTC,CASSDGGYSYEQYF
TRBJ2-3,TRBV7-2,TRBD2,-,TGTGCCAGCAGCCCCCTAGTTGTCGGGAGGACAGATACGCAGTATTTT,CASSPLVVGRTDTQYF
TRBJ2-7,TRBV7-9,-,many,TGTGCCAGCAGCTCGACAGGGCTGGGGAGGGTCGAGCAGTACTTC,CASSSTGLGRVEQYF
TRBJ2-1,TRBV7-6,-,many,TGTGCCAGCAGCTTAGCGCCCGAAGGGGTCACTGAGCAGTTCTTC,CASSLAPEGVTEQFF
TRBJ1-2,TRBV2,TRBD1,many,TGTGCCAGCAGTGAACGTGGGACAGGGACCTATGGCTACACCTTC,CASSERGTGTYGYTF
TRBJ2-1,TRBV6-4,-,-,TGTGCCAGCAGCCTGCACAACCTGGGAAATGAGCAGTTCTTC,CASSLHNLGNEQFF
TRBJ2-1,TRBV30,-,many,TGTGCCTGGAGTCCGGGCCCCACAATGTGGCAGTTCTTC,CAWSPGPTMWQFF
TRBJ1-5,TRBV7-9,-,-,TGTGCCAGCAGCTGGGGGAGCCCGGGTAATCAGCCCCAGCATTTT,CASSWGSPGNQPQHF
TRBJ1-5,TRBV7-8,TRBD1,-,TGTGCCAGCAGCTTTTCGGGGACAGGGGGAAATCAGCCCCAGCATTTT,CASSFSGTGGNQPQHF
TRBJ2-1,TRBV2,TRBD1,many,TGTGCCAGCAGTACTAGGACAGGGGGCCTATCTTACTCCTACAATGAGCAGTTCTTC,CASSTRTGGLSYSYNEQFF
TRBJ2-5,TRBV30,-,many,TGTGCCTGGACCGAATTAGGGGAGACCCAGTACTTC,CAWTELGETQYF
TRBJ2-1,TRBV13,-,few,TGTGCCAGCAGCTTACCGGCAGGGTCATCATACAATGAGCAGTTCTTC,CASSLPAGSSYNEQFF
TRBJ2-3,TRBV3-1,-,-,TGTGTCAGCAGTCCCCGCGACGGTACGCAGTATTTT,CVSSPRDGTQYF
TRBJ2-1,TRBV10-3,TRBD1,-,TGTGCCATCAAAAACGCGGACAGGGGCCCCTACAATGAGCAGTTCTTC,CAIKNADRGPYNEQFF
TRBJ1-2,TRBV20-1,-,many,TGCAGTGCTAGAAAGCAGGGAAGGAACTATGGCTACACCTTC,CSARKQGRNYGYTF
TRBJ1-2,TRBV12-3/TRBV12-4,-,-,TGTGCCAGAAGTTTGGCCCGGGGCTACACCTTC,CARSLARGYTF
TRBJ1-1,TRBV12-5,-,-,TGTGCTAGTGCCCTTTGGGGGTCTGAAGCTTTCTTT,CASALWGSEAFF
TRBJ2-7,TRBV6-1,-,many,TGTGCCAGCAGTCTTGACACCCCGATAAATGGCGAGCAGTACTTC,CASSLDTPINGEQYF
TRBJ2-2,TRBV6-1,TRBD2,many,TGTGCCAGCAGTGAAACGATTTTAGCGGGATTGAACACCGGGGAGCTGTTTTTT,CASSETILAGLNTGELFF
TRBJ2-3,TRBV20-1,-,-,TGCAGTGCCCCCGCGGGTACGACAGATACGCAGTATTTT,CSAPAGTTDTQYF
TRBJ1-4,TRBV12-3/TRBV12-4,-,-,TGTGCCAGCAGTGCCGCCGGGAATGAAAAACTGTTTTTT,CASSAAGNEKLFF
TRBJ2-1,TRBV6-6,-,-,TGTGCCAGCAGTTACTCGACAGCTTCCAATGAGCAGTTCTTC,CASSYSTASNEQFF
TRBJ2-2,TRBV12-3/TRBV12-4,-,many,TGTGCCAGCACTGGCCCGGCCGGGGAGCTGTTTTTT,CASTGPAGELFF
TRBJ2-7,TRBV7-9,-,-,TGTGCCAGCAACTATGGTGGGGGATCCTACGAGCAGTACTTC,CASNYGGGSYEQYF
TRBJ1-6,TRBV9,-,few,TGTGCCAGCAGGGCAGGGACATGGGATTCACCCCTCCACTTT,CASRAGTWDSPLHF
TRBJ2-6,TRBV7-8,-,-,TGTGCCAGCAGCGAAGGGGCTCCCAACGTCCTGACTTTC,CASSEGAPNVLTF
TRBJ2-1,TRBV6-1,-,many,TGTGCCAGCAGCACAAGTGCTCAGCAGTTCTTC,CASSTSAQQFF
TRBJ2-7,TRBV20-1,-,few,TGCAGTGCTAGAGATCGACTAGGAGTCTACGAGCAGTACTTC,CSARDRLGVYEQYF
TRBJ1-5,TRBV6-2/TRBV6-3,TRBD1,many,TGTGCCAGCAGTTACTATAGGGGGCTAAATCAGCCCCAGCATTTT,CASSYYRGLNQPQHF
TRBJ2-2,TRBV12-3/TRBV12-4,TRBD1,many,TGTGCCAGCAGTCGGTGGACAGGGAACACCGGGGAGCTGTTTTTT,CASSRWTGNTGELFF
TRBJ2-1,TRBV7-3,-,many,TGTGCCAGCAGCTTAATTCCCTCGGGCTACAATGAGCAGTTCTTC,CASSLIPSGYNEQFF
TRBJ2-2,TRBV30,-,many,TGTGCCTGGAGTAGGAACACCGGGGAGCTGTTTTTT,CAWSRNTGELFF
TRBJ2-3,TRBV7-2,-,many,TGTGCCAGCAGCCGGGACTCCTCCACAGATACGCAGTATTTT,CASSRDSSTDTQYF
TRBJ2-7,TRBV12-3/TRBV12-4,-,many,TGTGCCAGCAGCCCCCCGGGGAGAAGGGAGCAGTACTTC,CASSPPGRREQYF
TRBJ2-7,TRBV28,TRBD2,-,TGTGCCAGCAGTTTAAGAGTCGGAGCGGGAGGGTCCTACGAGCAGTACTTC,CASSLRVGAGGSYEQYF
TRBJ2-5,TRBV20-1,TRBD1,many,TGCAGTAAAAAGTCGGGACAGGCAGAGACCCAGTACTTC,CSKKSGQAETQYF
TRBJ1-2,TRBV30,-,many,TGTGCCTGGGAGGGGGATGGCTACACCTTC,CAWEGDGYTF
TRBJ2-2,TRBV7-2,-,few,TGTGCCAGCACCTCAGGAGGGGTTCCCGGGGAGCTGTTTTTT,CASTSGGVPGELFF
TRBJ2-1,TRBV20-1,-,many,TGCAGTGCTAGGGCCTTGGGGGGAGGACTCTACAATGAGCAGTTCTTC,CSARALGGGLYNEQFF
TRBJ2-2,TRBV11-2,TRBD2,many,TGTGCCAGCAGCCCCAGGGCGATAGCGGGAGGGTACACCGGGGAGCTGTTTTTT,CASSPRAIAGGYTGELFF
TRBJ2-1,TRBV7-9,TRBD2,many,TGTGCCAGCAGCTTAGGAAAGACTAGCGGGAAAGACAATGAGCAGTTCTTC,CASSLGKTSGKDNEQFF